These 21 T cell receptor beta chains were sequenced from one sample in a study of a mutant IDH1 vaccine in newly diagnosed glioma. For these receptors, no antigen is known. Time point specified: week 5, during vaccination. Each vaccine dose was 300 ug of mutant IDH1 20-mer peptide, with topical imiquimod. Repertoires were generated with immunoSEQ multiplex PCR, while TCRdb's copy carries only in-frame clones and drops some. The data contain approximately 51,000 clones, 78% of them singletons. This specimen was PBMCs, taken from a glioma patient whose treatment included an IDH1 peptide vaccine. The receptors were sampled from a woman in her thirties or forties with glioma.

The CDR3 bases are TGTGCCTGGAGCTTCGGACTAGCGGGGGGAAGCACAGATACGCAGTATTTT. Translation gives CAWSFGLAGGSTDTQYF. The rearrangement uses TRBV30 and TRBJ2-3; TRBD2 aligns across 14 bases. CDR1 is GTSNPN and CDR2 is SVGIG in the germline V gene (reference sequence). The ends lost 3 bases at V and 0 bases at J; junction bases unmatched: 5. The CDR3 contains 17 residues. Supplemented by reference TRBV30 and TRBJ2-3, the full variable domain reads SQTIHQWPATLVQPVGSPLSLECTVEGTSNPNLYWYRQAAGRGLQLLFYSVGIGQISSEVPQNLSASRPQDRQFILSSKKLLLSDSGFYLCAWSFGLAGGSTDTQYFGPGTRLTVL.

The gene calls are TRBV5-1 and TRBJ2-4; possible D gene TRBD1, 5 bases. The CDR3 spans 12 residues. Germline V gene data show CDR1 as SGHRS and CDR2 as YFSETQ. V lost 1 base to trimming and J lost 9 bases, with 8 bases between them. CDR3 sequence (DNA): TGCGCCAGCAGCTTGCAAGGGGTCATTCAGTACTTC. It yields the protein CASSLQGVIQYF.

The V and J genes are TRBV15 and TRBJ2-1; D is ambiguous. Trimming left V 4 bases short and J 4 bases short, with 14 bases between. The CDR3 sequence is 15 residues long. Germline V gene data show CDR1 as LNHNV and CDR2 as YYDKDF (reference sequence). CDR3 in DNA: TGTGCCACCAGCACTCGATTCATTTCTTACAATGAGCAGTTCTTC. Protein sequence: CATSTRFISYNEQFF.

This clone was counted a few times. V is TRBV11-2 and J is TRBJ1-6, with TRBD1 matching 7 bases. The CDR3 has 14 residues. Germline lookup yields CDR1 SGHAT and CDR2 FQNNGV. V lost 1 base to trimming and J lost 7 bases; unmatched junction nucleotides: 1. The CDR3 sequence: CASSLGQGNSPLHF. CDR3 bases: TGTGCCAGCAGCTTAGGACAGGGAAATTCACCCCTCCACTTT. The full variable domain, its missing parts supplied by reference TRBV11-2 and TRBJ1-6, is EAGVAQSPRYKIIEKRQSVAFWCNPISGHATLYWYQQILGQGPKLLIQFQNNGVVDDSQLPKDRFSAERLKGVDSTLKIQPAKLEDSAVYLCASSLGQGNSPLHFGNGTRLTVT.

This sequence joins TRBV4-3 and TRBJ2-3, with D possibly being TRBD2 (5 bases). Per the germline V gene, CDR1 is LGHNA and CDR2 is YSLEER. V was clipped by 3 bases and J by 6 bases, with 13 bases between them. The CDR3 has 14 residues. The CDR3 loop is CASSHVARGDTQYF. CDR3 DNA sequence: TGCGCCAGCAGCCACGTGGCCCGCGGGGATACGCAGTATTTT.

The J gene is TRBJ2-7, the V gene TRBV2; D is perhaps TRBD1 (6 bases). There are 16 residues in the CDR3. The V end was cut by 6 bases, the J end by 0 bases, with 18 bases between. In germline, CDR1 is SNHLY, CDR2 FYNNEI. The CDR3 region is CASSVTGLRVSYEQYF. In nucleotides, the CDR3 is TGTGCCAGCAGCGTTACAGGGTTAAGGGTCTCCTACGAGCAGTACTTC.

The chain carries TRBV7-2 and TRBJ2-7, with 9 bases lining up with TRBD2. The ends lost 2 bases at V and 2 bases at J; junction bases unmatched: 7. Germline values: CDR1 SGHTA, CDR2 FQGNSA. The CDR3 is 16 residues long. CDR3 DNA: TGTGCCAGCAGCTTATTCCGGGCGGGGGGGCCCTACGAGCAGTACTTC. Translating gives CASSLFRAGGPYEQYF.

On this clone: One end of the junction is discordant with germline, which a read error may explain. The gene calls are TRBV7-7 and TRBJ1-5, with no clear D. The CDR3 contains 13 residues. Germline V gives CDR1 SSHAT, CDR2 FNYEAQ (reference sequence). CDR3 DNA: TGTGCTAGCAGCCATTATAGCAATCAGCCCCAGCATTTT. This codes for CASSHYSNQPQHF.

This chain joins TRBV29-1 and TRBJ1-1; a possible D gene is TRBD1 (5 bases). This CDR3 is built from 12 residues. Germline V CDR1 and CDR2: SQVTM, ANQGSEA. V lost 6 bases and J 1 base, leaving 9 bases between the germline ends. CDR3 bases: TGCAGCGTCCCGGGGGGGAACACTGAAGCTTTCTTT. This codes for CSVPGGNTEAFF. The complete variable domain, with remaining parts taken from reference TRBV29-1 and TRBJ1-1, reads SAVISQKPSRDICQRGTSLTIQCQVDSQVTMMFWYRQQPGQSLTLIATANQGSEATYESGFVIDKFPISRPNLTFSTLTVSNMSPEDSSIYLCSVPGGNTEAFFGQGTRLTVV.

To note about this clone: Its ends do not fully match the called genes, so a read error is possible. The CDR3 region is CASSLGGRTYGQYF. CDR3 nucleotide sequence: TGTGCCAGCAGCTTAGGTGGACGGACCTACGGGCAGTACTTC. The chain is built from TRBV7-2 and TRBJ2-7; D is ambiguous. Germline loops: CDR1 SGHTA, CDR2 FQGNSA. There are 14 residues in the CDR3.

The chain joins TRBV9 to TRBJ2-3, with D possibly TRBD1 on 5 matching bases. Germline CDR1 and CDR2: SGDLS and YYNGEE. There are 14 residues in the CDR3. Trimming left V 2 bases short and J 1 base short, with 8 bases between. The CDR3 region has the DNA TGTGCCAGCAGCGTCCAGGGCGGCACAGATACGCAGTATTTT. Translated: CASSVQGGTDTQYF.

The V and J genes are TRBV5-4 and TRBJ2-5; the match to TRBD1 covers 7 bases. From germline, CDR1 is SGHNT and CDR2 YYREEE (reference sequence). The CDR3 covers 15 residues. With 4 bases clipped from V and 0 bases from J, the junction kept 6 bases outside the gene matches. CDR3 amino acids: CASSPGQRYQETQYF. The CDR3 DNA reads TGTGCCAGCAGCCCGGGACAGAGGTACCAAGAGACCCAGTACTTC.

The rearrangement uses TRBV6-1 and TRBJ1-5; TRBD1 might be the D (5 bases). Trimming shortened V by 9 bases and J by 4 bases, and 13 bases separated the two germline ends. This CDR3 contains 13 residues. CDR1 is MNHNS and CDR2 is SASEGT in the germline V gene. DNA of the CDR3: TGTGCCAGTTACCGGGACGGTAATCAGCCCCAGCATTTT. It encodes CASYRDGNQPQHF.

The V call is TRBV10-1, the J call TRBJ2-7; D is unclear. This CDR3 comprises 12 residues. Trimming stripped 6 bases from V and 9 bases from J, with 15 bases between. Germline assignment: CDR1 WNHNN and CDR2 SYGVQD (reference sequence). The CDR3 DNA reads TGCGCCAGCAGCGGTGACCGCGCGACGCAGTACTTC. Amino acid sequence: CASSGDRATQYF.

CDR3 amino acids: CASSLFPGEYEQYF. In DNA, the CDR3 is TGTGCCAGCAGCTTATTTCCGGGAGAATACGAGCAGTACTTC. The chain uses TRBV11-2 and TRBJ2-7; D is perhaps TRBD2 (6 bases). The germline CDR1 and CDR2 sequences are SGHAT and FQNNGV. Trimming removed 2 bases at V and 4 bases at J, with 12 bases between. This CDR3 is built from 14 residues.

The V gene is TRBV7-9, the J gene TRBJ1-1; 9 nucleotides align to TRBD1. The CDR3 has 14 residues. Trimming cost V 2 bases and J 7 bases; bases outside gene matches: 5. The germline CDR1 and CDR2 sequences are SEHNR and FQNEAQ (reference sequence). Here the CDR3 DNA reads TGTGCCAGCAGCTTAACACAGGGGGCTGGTGAAGCTTTCTTT. Translated: CASSLTQGAGEAFF. The full variable domain, its missing parts supplied by reference TRBV7-9 and TRBJ1-1, is DTGVSQNPRHKITKRGQNVTFRCDPISEHNRLYWYRQTLGQGPEFLTYFQNEAQLEKSRLLSDRFSAERPKGSFSTLEIQRTEQGDSAMYLCASSLTQGAGEAFFGQGTRLTVV.

This clone was observed a single time. The V call is TRBV5-1, the J call TRBJ1-4; D perhaps matches TRBD1 (6 bases). The length of the CDR3 is 15 residues. Trimming removed 2 bases at V and 7 bases at J, with 15 bases between. Per germline, CDR1 SGHRS and CDR2 YFSETQ. The CDR3 bases are TGCGCCAGCAGCTTAAATACAGGGAGGGGTGAAAAACTGTTTTTT. Translation gives CASSLNTGRGEKLFF. Filled out from reference TRBV5-1 and TRBJ1-4, the complete variable domain reads KAGVTQTPRYLIKTRGQQVTLSCSPISGHRSVSWYQQTPGQGLQFLFEYFSETQRNKGNFPGRFSGRQFSNSRSEMNVSTLELGDSALYLCASSLNTGRGEKLFFGSGTQLSVL.

The chain's CDR3 is CASSLSSDPVYEQYF. The DNA of the CDR3 is TGTGCCAGCAGCTTATCGTCGGACCCCGTCTACGAGCAGTACTTC. The chain employs TRBV11-2 and TRBJ2-7; D gene ambiguous. Germline V gene sequence: CDR1 SGHAT, CDR2 FQNNGV. Trimming shortened V by 2 bases and J by 3 bases, and 14 bases separated the two germline ends. The CDR3 contains 15 residues.

The gene calls are TRBV20-1 and TRBJ1-2; D not resolved. This CDR3 contains 11 residues. Per germline, CDR1 DFQATT and CDR2 SNEGSKA (reference sequence). Trimming took off 7 bases at V and 8 bases at J, with 14 bases between the two ends. CDR3 nucleotides: TGCAGTGGAAGCGCTATGGAAGGCTACACCTTC. Translated: CSGSAMEGYTF.

V usage is TRBV4-3 and J usage is TRBJ1-4, with no clear D. The CDR3 loop spans 16 amino acids. The V gene lost 0 bases and the J gene lost 1 base, with 9 bases spanning the gap. CDR1 and CDR2 (germline): LGHNA, YSLEER. The CDR3 loop is CASSQELEGTNEKLFF. In DNA form, the CDR3 reads TGCGCCAGCAGCCAAGAACTAGAAGGAACTAATGAAAAACTGTTTTTT.

This sequence joins TRBV6-5 and TRBJ1-2; the D gene is possibly TRBD1 (6 bases). Per germline, CDR1 MNHEY and CDR2 SVGAGI. CDR3 length: 14 residues. V lost 8 bases and J 5 bases, leaving 18 bases between the germline ends. As DNA, the CDR3 is TGTGCCAGCGGGGAGGGTGACAGGAGGTATGGCTACACCTTC. Its translation is CASGEGDRRYGYTF.